Below are 11 T cell receptor beta chains sequenced from a single sample in a study of T cell changes during pregnancy in multiple sclerosis. Using immunoSEQ multiplex PCR, the repertoire was profiled, and TCRdb retains in-frame clones only, with some absent. The data hold under 85,000 clones, with 75% to 95% observed a single time. Here the sequenced sample was CD4+ T cells from peripheral blood mononuclear cells, taken in the third trimester of pregnancy. The receptors were gathered from a female donor in good health, enrolled as a control in a pregnancy study.

J is TRBJ2-3 and V is TRBV28; D perhaps matches TRBD2 (5 bases). The length of the CDR3 is 14 residues. CDR1 is MDHEN, CDR2 SYDVKM, per germline. V lost 3 bases and J 6 bases, leaving 13 bases between the germline ends. Here the CDR3 DNA reads TGTGCCAGCAGTTTCGTGACGGGATCCGATACGCAGTATTTT. Amino acid sequence: CASSFVTGSDTQYF. The full variable domain, completed using reference TRBV28 and TRBJ2-3, is DVKVTQSSRYLVKRTGEKVFLECVQDMDHENMFWYRQDPGLGLRLIYFSYDVKMKEKGDIPEGYSVSREKKERFSLILESASTNQTSMYLCASSFVTGSDTQYFGPGTRLTVL.

J is TRBJ2-2 and V is TRBV6-5, with TRBD2 matching 8 bases. Germline V lookup: CDR1 MNHEY, CDR2 SVGAGI. The CDR3 runs to 15 residues. The V gene end was trimmed by 2 bases and the J gene end by 1 base; junction bases not matched to a gene: 0. This CDR3 is CASSYRGGNTGELFF. The CDR3 DNA sequence: TGTGCCAGCAGTTACCGGGGGGGGAACACCGGGGAGCTGTTTTTT.

The gene calls are TRBV9 and TRBJ2-2; possibly TRBD2 for D (5 bases). The V gene lost 5 bases and the J gene lost 1 base, with 12 bases spanning the gap. This CDR3 spans 15 amino acids. The germline V gene encodes CDR1 SGDLS and CDR2 YYNGEE. CDR3 nucleotides: TGTGCCAGCAGGATGAGCGGTTTGAACACCGGGGAGCTGTTTTTT. This encodes CASRMSGLNTGELFF.

The chain uses TRBV28 and TRBJ1-1; D not certain. With 7 bases removed from V and 3 bases from J, the gap between germline ends came to 9 bases. CDR3 size: 12 residues. Looked up from germline, CDR1 is MDHEN and CDR2 is SYDVKM. The CDR3 loop is CASTRVYTEAFF. For the CDR3, the DNA is TGTGCCAGCACCCGGGTTTACACTGAAGCTTTCTTT.

This chain uses TRBV6-1 with TRBJ2-7; possible D gene TRBD2, 5 bases. This CDR3 is 15 amino acids long. With 1 base removed from V and 0 bases from J, the gap between germline ends came to 10 bases. Germline CDR1 and CDR2: MNHNS and SASEGT. The chain's CDR3 is CASSEGPGSSYEQYF. The CDR3 DNA reads TGTGCCAGCAGTGAAGGTCCGGGGAGCTCCTACGAGCAGTACTTC.

The CDR3, as DNA: TGTGCCAGCAGCTCCCTTACTAGCGGGGGCCCTCCCTACGAGCAGTACTTC. This encodes CASSSLTSGGPPYEQYF. The rearrangement links TRBV7-2 to TRBJ2-7, with TRBD2 identical over 11 bases. The germline gives CDR1 SGHTA, CDR2 FQGNSA. This CDR3 has 17 residues. The V and J ends lost 4 bases and 2 bases, in that order; junction bases with no gene match: 10.

V usage is TRBV7-9 and J usage is TRBJ1-1; no clear D. From germline, CDR1 is SEHNR and CDR2 FQNEAQ (reference sequence). There are 14 residues in the CDR3. The V gene lost 0 bases and the J gene lost 1 base, with 6 bases spanning the gap. CDR3 coding DNA: TGTGCCAGCAGCTTAGCAGGAGGGAACACTGAAGCTTTCTTT. This translates into CASSLAGGNTEAFF.

The V and J genes are TRBV30 and TRBJ2-7; 7 bases fit TRBD1. The CDR3 consists of 18 residues. Trimming took 5 bases from V and 1 from J; bases not matched to a gene: 20. The germline V gene has CDR1 GTSNPN and CDR2 SVGIG (reference sequence). The CDR3 spells CAWAGARGSVSRSYEQYF. In nucleotides, the CDR3 is TGTGCCTGGGCTGGAGCCAGGGGGTCGGTGAGTAGGTCCTACGAGCAGTACTTC.

Only a few counts were recorded for this clone. V and J are TRBV2 and TRBJ1-5; 8 bases line up with TRBD1. V trimming: 5 bases; J trimming: 5 bases; junction bases outside the gene matches: 2. The CDR3 loop spans 13 amino acids. Germline V gene lookup returns CDR1 SNHLY and CDR2 FYNNEI. The CDR3 DNA reads TGTGCCAGCAGTCCGACAGGGGATCAGCCCCAGCATTTT. Encoded protein: CASSPTGDQPQHF.

The chain has TRBV7-9 and TRBJ1-1, with 7 bases lining up with TRBD1. CDR1 SEHNR and CDR2 FQNEAQ come from the germline V gene (reference sequence). J was trimmed by 4 bases and V by 5 bases; bases with no gene match: 10. The CDR3 is 15 residues long. The CDR3 DNA follows: TGTGCCAGCAGCGAATCGACAGGGTTCGGCACTGAAGCTTTCTTT. Translating gives CASSESTGFGTEAFF.

The V call is TRBV30, the J call TRBJ1-1, with a possible D match to TRBD1 (5 bases). The CDR3 loop spans 15 amino acids. The germline V and J ends were trimmed by 2 bases and 1 base, with 14 bases remaining between them. Germline CDR1 is GTSNPN and CDR2 is SVGIG (reference sequence). The CDR3 loop reads CAWSWLPGQNTEAFF. The CDR3 DNA sequence: TGTGCCTGGAGTTGGCTACCCGGACAGAACACTGAAGCTTTCTTT.